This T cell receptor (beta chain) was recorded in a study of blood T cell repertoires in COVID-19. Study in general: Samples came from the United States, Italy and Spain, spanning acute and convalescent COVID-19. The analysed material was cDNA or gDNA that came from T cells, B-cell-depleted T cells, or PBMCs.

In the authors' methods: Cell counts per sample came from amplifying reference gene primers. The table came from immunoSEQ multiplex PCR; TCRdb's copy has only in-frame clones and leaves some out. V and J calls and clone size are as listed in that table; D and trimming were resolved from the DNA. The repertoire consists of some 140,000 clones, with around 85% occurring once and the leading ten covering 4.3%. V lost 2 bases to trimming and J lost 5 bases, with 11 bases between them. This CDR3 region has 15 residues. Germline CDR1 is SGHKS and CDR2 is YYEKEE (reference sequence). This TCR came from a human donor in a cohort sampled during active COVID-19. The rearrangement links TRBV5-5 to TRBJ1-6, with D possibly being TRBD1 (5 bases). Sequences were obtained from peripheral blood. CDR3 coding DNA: TGTGCCAGCAGCTTCGGGGGAGGGGATAATTCACCCCTCCACTTT. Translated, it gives CASSFGGGDNSPLHF.